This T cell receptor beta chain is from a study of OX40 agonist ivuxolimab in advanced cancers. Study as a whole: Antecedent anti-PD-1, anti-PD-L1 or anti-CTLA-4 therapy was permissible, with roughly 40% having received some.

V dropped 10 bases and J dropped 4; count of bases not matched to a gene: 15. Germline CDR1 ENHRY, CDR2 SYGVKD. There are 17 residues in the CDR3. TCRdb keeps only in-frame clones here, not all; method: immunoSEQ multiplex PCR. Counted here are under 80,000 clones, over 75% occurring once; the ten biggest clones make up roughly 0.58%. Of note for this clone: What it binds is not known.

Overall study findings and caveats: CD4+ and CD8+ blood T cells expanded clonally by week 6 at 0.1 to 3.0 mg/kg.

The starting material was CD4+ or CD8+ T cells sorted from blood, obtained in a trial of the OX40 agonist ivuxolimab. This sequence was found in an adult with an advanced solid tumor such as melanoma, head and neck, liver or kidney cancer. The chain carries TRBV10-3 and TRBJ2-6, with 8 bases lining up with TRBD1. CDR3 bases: TGTGCCACTACTCCGGGACAGGCCGCTGGGGGGGCCAACGTCCTGACTTTC. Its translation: CATTPGQAAGGANVLTF.